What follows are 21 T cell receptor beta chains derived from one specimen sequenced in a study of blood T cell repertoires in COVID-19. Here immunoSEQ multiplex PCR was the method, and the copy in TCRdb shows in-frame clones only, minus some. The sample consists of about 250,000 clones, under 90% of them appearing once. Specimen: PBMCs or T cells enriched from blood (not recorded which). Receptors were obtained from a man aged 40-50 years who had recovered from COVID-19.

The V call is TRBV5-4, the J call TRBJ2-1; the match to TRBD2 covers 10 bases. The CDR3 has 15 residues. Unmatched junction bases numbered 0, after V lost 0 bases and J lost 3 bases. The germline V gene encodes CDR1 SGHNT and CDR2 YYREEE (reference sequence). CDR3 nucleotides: TGTGCCAGCAGCTTGGCTAGCGGGGGCTACAATGAGCAGTTCTTC. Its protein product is CASSLASGGYNEQFF.

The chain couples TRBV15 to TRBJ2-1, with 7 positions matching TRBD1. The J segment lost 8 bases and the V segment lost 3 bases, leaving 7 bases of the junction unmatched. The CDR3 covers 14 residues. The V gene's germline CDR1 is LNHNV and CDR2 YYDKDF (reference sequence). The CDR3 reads CATSSRQGSDEQFF. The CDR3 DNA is TGTGCCACCAGCAGCCGACAGGGTTCAGATGAGCAGTTCTTC.

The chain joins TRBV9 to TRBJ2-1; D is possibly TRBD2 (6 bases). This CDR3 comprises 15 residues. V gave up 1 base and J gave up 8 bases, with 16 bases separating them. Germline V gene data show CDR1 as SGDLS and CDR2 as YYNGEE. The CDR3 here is CASSVWGDEKDEQFF. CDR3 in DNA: TGTGCCAGCAGCGTATGGGGGGACGAAAAGGATGAGCAGTTCTTC.

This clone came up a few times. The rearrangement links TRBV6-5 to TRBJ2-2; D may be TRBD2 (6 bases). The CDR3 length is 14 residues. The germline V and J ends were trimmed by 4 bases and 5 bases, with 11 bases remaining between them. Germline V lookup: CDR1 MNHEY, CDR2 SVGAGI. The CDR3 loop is CASSSHSGTGELFF. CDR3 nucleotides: TGTGCCAGCAGTTCCCACAGCGGGACCGGGGAGCTGTTTTTT.

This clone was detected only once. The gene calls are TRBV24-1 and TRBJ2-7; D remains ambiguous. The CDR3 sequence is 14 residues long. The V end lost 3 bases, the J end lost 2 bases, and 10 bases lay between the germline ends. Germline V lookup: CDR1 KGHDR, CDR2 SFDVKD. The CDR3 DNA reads TGTGCCACCAGTGATATCTCTGAGACCTACGAGCAGTACTTC. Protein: CATSDISETYEQYF.

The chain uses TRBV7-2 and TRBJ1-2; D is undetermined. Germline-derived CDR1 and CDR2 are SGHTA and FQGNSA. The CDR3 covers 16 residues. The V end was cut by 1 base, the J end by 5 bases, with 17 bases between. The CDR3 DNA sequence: TGTGCCAGCAGCTTAGGGGAGGCGGGTTTGGGGTATGGCTACACCTTC. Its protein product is CASSLGEAGLGYGYTF.

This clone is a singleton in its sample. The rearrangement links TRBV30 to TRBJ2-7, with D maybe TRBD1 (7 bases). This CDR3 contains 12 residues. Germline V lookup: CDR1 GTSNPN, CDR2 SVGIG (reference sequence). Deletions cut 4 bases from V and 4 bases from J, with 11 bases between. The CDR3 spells CAWTAGGYEQYF. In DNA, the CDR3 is TGTGCCTGGACGGCAGGGGGGTACGAGCAGTACTTC.

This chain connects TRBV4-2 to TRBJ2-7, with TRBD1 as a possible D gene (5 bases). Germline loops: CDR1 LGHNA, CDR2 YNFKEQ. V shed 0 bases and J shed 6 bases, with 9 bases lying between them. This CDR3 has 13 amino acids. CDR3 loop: CASSQEIQGEQYF. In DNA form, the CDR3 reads TGTGCCAGCAGCCAAGAAATCCAGGGCGAGCAGTACTTC.

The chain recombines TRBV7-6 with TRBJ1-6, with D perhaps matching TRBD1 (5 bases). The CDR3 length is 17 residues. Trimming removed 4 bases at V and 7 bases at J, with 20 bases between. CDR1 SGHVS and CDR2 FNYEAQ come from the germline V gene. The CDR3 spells CASSSGRRGGENSPLHF. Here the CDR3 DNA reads TGTGCCAGCAGCTCCGGGCGTAGGGGCGGCGAGAATTCACCCCTCCACTTT.

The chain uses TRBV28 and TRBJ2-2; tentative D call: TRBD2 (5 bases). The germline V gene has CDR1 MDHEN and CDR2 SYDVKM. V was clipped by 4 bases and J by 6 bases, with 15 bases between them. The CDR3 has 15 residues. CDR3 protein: CASSSTRDYAGELFF. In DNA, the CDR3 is TGTGCCAGCAGTTCAACACGGGATTATGCCGGGGAGCTGTTTTTT.

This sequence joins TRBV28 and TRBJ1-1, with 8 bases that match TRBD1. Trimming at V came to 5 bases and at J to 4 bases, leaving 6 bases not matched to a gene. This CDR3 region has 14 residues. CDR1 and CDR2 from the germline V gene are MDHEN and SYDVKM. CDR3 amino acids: CASSLHTGGTEAFF. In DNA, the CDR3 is TGTGCCAGCAGTCTCCACACAGGGGGCACTGAAGCTTTCTTT.

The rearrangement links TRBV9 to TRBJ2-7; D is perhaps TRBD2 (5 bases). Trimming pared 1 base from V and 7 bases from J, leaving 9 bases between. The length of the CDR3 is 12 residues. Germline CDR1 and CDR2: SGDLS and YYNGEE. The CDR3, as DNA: TGTGCCAGCAGCGTATCAGGACTTGAGCAGTACTTC. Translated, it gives CASSVSGLEQYF.

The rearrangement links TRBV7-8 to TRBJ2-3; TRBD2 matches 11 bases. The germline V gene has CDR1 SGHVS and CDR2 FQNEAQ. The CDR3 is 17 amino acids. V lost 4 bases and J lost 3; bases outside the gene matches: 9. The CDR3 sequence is CASSYGTSGEITDTQYF. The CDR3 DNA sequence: TGTGCCAGCAGCTACGGGACTAGCGGCGAAATTACAGATACGCAGTATTTT. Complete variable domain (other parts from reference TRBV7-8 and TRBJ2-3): GAGVSQSPRYKVAKRGQDVALRCDPISGHVSLFWYQQALGQGPEFLTYFQNEAQLDKSGLPSDRFFAERPEGSVSTLKIQRTQQEDSAVYLCASSYGTSGEITDTQYFGPGTRLTVL.

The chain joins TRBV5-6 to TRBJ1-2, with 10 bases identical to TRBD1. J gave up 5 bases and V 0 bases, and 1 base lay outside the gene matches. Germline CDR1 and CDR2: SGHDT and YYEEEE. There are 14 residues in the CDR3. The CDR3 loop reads CASSLGQGAYGYTF. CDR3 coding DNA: TGTGCCAGCAGCTTGGGACAGGGGGCGTATGGCTACACCTTC.

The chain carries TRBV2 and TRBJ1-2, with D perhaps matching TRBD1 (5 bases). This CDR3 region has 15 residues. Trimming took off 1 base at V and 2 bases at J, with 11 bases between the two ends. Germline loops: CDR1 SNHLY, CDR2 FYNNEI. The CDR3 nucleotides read TGTGCCAGCAGTGAAGTCACAGGCTCCAACTATGGCTACACCTTC. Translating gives CASSEVTGSNYGYTF.

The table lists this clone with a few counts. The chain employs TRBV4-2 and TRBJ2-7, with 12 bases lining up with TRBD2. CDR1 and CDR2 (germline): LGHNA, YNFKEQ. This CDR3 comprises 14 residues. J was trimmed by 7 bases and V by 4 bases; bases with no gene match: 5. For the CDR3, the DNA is TGTGCCAGCAGCCCTAGCGGGAGGGCGGGGGAGCAGTACTTC. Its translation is CASSPSGRAGEQYF.

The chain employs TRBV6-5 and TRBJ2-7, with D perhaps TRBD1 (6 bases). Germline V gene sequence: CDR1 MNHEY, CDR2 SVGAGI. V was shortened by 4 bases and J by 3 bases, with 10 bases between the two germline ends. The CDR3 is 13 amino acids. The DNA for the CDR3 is TGTGCCAGCAGTTGGGACAAGAACTACGAGCAGTACTTC. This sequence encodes CASSWDKNYEQYF.

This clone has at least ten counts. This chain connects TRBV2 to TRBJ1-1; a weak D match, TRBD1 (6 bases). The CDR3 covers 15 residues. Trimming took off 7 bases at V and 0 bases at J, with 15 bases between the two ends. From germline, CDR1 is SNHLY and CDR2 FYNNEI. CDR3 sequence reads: CASIYPRGMNTEAFF. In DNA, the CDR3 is TGTGCCAGCATATATCCAAGGGGGATGAACACTGAAGCTTTCTTT. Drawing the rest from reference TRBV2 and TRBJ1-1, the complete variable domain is EPEVTQTPSHQVTQMGQEVILRCVPISNHLYFYWYRQILGQKVEFLVSFYNNEISEKSEIFDDQFSVERPDGSNFTLKIRSTKLEDSAMYFCASIYPRGMNTEAFFGQGTRLTVV.

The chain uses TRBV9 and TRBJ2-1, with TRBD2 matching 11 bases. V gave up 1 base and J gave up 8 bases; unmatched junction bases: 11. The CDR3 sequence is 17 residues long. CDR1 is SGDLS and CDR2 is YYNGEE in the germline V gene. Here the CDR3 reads CASSVWSGTSGSHEQFF. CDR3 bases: TGTGCCAGCAGCGTATGGAGTGGTACTAGCGGGAGCCATGAGCAGTTCTTC.

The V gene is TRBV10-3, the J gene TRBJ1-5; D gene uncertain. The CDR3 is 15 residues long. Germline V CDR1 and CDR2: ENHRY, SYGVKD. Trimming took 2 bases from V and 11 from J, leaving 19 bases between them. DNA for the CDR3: TGTGCCATCAGTGAGCGAGGGTGGGATTGGGCGGCCCAGCATTTT. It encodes CAISERGWDWAAQHF.

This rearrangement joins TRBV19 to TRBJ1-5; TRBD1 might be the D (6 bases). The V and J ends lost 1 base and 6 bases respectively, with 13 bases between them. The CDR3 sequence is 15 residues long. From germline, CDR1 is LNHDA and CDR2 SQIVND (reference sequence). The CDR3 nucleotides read TGTGCCAGTAGTATAGCCGGACAGACGGGTCAGCCCCAGCATTTT. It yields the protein CASSIAGQTGQPQHF.